These 2 T cell receptor beta chains share one sample of origin, sequenced in a study of cytomegalovirus exposure and HLA in healthy donors (TCRdb year 2017). Receptor libraries were prepared by the immunoSEQ multiplex PCR assay. For the multiplex PCR, a mixture combining 60 forward primers for TCR Vbeta segments and 13 reverse primers for TCR Jbeta segments was used. The clones in this table, taken by TCRdb from immuneACCESS, are in-frame only. Not every clone is retained; where verified, under half of the shortfall comes from an unresolved V gene, and the cause of the rest is unknown. Present in this sample are fewer than 250,000 clones, approximately 81% of which were seen just once. 2.9% of the sample comes from the top ten. The sample taken for sequencing was PBMCs. Receptors were obtained from a man aged 25 to 40 in good health and CMV-seronegative.

A remark on this clone: This sample includes further DNA sequences coding for the same CDR3. V is TRBV27 and J is TRBJ2-1; 7 bases map to TRBD1. CDR1 and CDR2 from the germline V gene are MNHEY and SMNVEV (reference sequence). The CDR3 consists of 16 residues. J was trimmed by 4 bases and V by 3 bases; bases with no gene match: 9. DNA for the CDR3: TGTGCCAGCAGTTTTACAGTGGGGGACAGTTACAATGAGCAGTTCTTC. Translation: CASSFTVGDSYNEQFF.

This clone turned up a few times. The chain is built from TRBV12-5 and TRBJ1-1; the D gene is possibly TRBD1 (5 bases). Trimming cost V 2 bases and J 5 bases, with 12 bases left between them. The CDR3 sequence is 14 residues long. Germline loops: CDR1 LGHNT, CDR2 FRNRAP. CDR3 region: CASGLTGSRTEAFF. In DNA, the CDR3 is TGTGCTAGTGGTTTGACAGGATCGCGGACTGAAGCTTTCTTT.